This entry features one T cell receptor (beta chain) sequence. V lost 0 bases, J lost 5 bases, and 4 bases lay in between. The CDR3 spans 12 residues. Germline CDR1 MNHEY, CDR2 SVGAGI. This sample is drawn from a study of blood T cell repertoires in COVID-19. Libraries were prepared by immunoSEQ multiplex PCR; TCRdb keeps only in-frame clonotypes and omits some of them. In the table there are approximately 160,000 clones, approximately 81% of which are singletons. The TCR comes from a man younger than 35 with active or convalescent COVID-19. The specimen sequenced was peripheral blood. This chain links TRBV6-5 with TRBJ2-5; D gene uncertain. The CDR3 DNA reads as TGTGCCAGCAGTTACTCTCCTGAGACCCAGTACTTC. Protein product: CASSYSPETQYF.